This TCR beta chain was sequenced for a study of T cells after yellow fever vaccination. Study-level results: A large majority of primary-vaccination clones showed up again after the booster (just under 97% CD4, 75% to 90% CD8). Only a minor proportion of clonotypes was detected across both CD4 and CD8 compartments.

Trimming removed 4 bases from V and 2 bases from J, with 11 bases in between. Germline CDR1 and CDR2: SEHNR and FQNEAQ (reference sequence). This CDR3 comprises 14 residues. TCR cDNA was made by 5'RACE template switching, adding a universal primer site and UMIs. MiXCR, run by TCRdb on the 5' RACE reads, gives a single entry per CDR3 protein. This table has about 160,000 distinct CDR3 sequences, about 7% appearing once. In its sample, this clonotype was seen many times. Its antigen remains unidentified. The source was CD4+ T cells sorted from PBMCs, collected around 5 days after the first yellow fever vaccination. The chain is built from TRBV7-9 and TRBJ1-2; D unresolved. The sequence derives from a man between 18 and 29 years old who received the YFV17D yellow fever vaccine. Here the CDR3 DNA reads TGTGCCAGCAGCTCCATAGGGAGGAACTATGGCTACACCTTC. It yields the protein CASSSIGRNYGYTF.